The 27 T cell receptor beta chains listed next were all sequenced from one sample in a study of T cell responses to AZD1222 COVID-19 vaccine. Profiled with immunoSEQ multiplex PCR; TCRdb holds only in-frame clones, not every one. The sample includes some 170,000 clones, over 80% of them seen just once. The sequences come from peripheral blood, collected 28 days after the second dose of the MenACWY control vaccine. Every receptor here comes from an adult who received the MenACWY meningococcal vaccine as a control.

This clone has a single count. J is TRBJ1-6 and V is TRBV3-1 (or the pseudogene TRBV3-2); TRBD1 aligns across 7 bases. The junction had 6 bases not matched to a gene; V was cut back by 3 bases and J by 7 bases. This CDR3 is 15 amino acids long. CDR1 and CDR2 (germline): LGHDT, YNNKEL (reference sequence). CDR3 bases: TGTGCCAGCAGCCACGCCGGGACAGAGAATTCACCCCTCCACTTT. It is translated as CASSHAGTENSPLHF.

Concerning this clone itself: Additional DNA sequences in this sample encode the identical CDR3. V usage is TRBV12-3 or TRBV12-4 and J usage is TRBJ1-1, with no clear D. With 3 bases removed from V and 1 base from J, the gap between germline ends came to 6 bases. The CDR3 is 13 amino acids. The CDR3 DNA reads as TGTGCCAGCAGTTTCGGGGAGAACACTGAAGCTTTCTTT. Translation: CASSFGENTEAFF.

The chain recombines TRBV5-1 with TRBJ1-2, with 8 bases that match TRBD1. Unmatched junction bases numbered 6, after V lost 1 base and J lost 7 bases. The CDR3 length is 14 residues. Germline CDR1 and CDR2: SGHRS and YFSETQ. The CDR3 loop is CASSLSPDRGGYTF. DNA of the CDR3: TGCGCCAGCAGCTTGTCGCCAGACAGGGGTGGCTACACCTTC.

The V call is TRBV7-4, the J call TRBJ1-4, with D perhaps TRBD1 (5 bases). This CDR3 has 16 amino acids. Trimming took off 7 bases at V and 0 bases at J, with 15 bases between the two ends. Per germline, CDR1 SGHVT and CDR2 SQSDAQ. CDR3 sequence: CASTHPPGATNEKLFF. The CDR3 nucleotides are TGTGCCAGCACCCACCCTCCGGGGGCAACTAATGAAAAACTGTTTTTT.

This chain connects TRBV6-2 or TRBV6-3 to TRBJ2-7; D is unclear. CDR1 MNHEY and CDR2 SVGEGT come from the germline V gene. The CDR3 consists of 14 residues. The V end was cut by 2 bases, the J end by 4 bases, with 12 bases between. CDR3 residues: CASSYRTLTYEQYF. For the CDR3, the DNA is TGTGCCAGCAGTTACCGCACGCTGACTTACGAGCAGTACTTC.

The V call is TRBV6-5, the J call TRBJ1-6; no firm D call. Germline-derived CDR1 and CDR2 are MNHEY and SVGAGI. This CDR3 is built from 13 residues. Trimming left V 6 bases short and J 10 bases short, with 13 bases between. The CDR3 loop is CASRREVVSPLHF. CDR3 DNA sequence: TGTGCCAGCAGAAGGGAGGTAGTCTCACCCCTCCACTTT.

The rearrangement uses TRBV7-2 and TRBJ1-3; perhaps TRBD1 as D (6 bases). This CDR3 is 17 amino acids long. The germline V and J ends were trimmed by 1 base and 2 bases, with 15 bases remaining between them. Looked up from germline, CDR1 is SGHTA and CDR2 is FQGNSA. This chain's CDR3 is CASSLGGQGIAGNTIYF. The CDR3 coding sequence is TGTGCCAGCAGCTTAGGAGGTCAGGGGATCGCTGGAAACACCATATATTTT.

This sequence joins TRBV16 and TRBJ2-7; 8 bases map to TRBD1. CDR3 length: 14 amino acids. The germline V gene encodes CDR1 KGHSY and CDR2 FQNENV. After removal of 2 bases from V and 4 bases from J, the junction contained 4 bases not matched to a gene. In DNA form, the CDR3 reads TGTGCCAGCAGCCAACAGGGGGCGGTGTACGAGCAGTACTTC. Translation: CASSQQGAVYEQYF. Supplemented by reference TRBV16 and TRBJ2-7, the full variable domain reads GEEVAQTPKHLVRGEGQKAKLYCAPIKGHSYVFWYQQVLKNEFKFLISFQNENVFDETGMPKERFSAKCLPNSPCSLEIQATKLEDSAVYFCASSQQGAVYEQYFGPGTRLTVT.

CDR3 residues: CASSAGVGENSPLHF. The CDR3 DNA reads TGTGCCAGCTCTGCAGGGGTAGGAGAAAATTCACCCCTCCACTTT. The gene calls are TRBV18 and TRBJ1-6; perhaps TRBD1 as D (6 bases). This CDR3 region has 15 residues. V lost 6 bases, J lost 7 bases, and 16 bases lay in between. Looked up from germline, CDR1 is KGHSH and CDR2 is LQKENI.

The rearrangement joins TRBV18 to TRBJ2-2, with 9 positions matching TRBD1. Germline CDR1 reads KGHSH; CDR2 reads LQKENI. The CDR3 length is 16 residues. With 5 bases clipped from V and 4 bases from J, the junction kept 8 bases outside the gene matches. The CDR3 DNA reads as TGTGCCAGCTCAAGACGGACAGGGGCCGGCACCGGGGAGCTGTTTTTT. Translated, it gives CASSRRTGAGTGELFF.

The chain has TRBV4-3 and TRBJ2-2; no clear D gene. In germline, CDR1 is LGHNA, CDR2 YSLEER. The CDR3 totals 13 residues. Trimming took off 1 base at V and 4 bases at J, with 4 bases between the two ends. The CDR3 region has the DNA TGCGCCAGCAGCCAAGGCGGCACCGGGGAGCTGTTTTTT. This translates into CASSQGGTGELFF.

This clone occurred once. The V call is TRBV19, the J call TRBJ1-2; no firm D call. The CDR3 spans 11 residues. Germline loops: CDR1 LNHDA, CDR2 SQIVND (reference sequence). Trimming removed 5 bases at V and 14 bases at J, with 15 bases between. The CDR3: CASSGNSAGTF. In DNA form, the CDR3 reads TGTGCCAGTAGTGGAAATTCTGCCGGTACCTTC.

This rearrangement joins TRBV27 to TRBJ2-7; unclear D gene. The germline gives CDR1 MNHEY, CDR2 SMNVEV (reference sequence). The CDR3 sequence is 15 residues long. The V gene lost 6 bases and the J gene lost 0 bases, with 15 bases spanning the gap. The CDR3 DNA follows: TGTGCCAGCAGCCCCATTAGTGAGATCTCCTACGAGCAGTACTTC. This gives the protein CASSPISEISYEQYF.

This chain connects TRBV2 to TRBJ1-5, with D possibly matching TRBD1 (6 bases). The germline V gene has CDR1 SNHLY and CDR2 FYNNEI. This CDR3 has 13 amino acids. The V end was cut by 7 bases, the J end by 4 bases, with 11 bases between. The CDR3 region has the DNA TGTGCCAGCACCACAGGGTGGAATCAGCCCCAGCATTTT. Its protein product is CASTTGWNQPQHF.

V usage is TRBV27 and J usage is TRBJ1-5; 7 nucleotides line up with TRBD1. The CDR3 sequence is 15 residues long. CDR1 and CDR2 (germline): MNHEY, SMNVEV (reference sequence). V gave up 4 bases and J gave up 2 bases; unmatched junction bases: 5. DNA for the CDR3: TGTGCCAGCAGTTGGGGTGGACAGGGCAATCAGCCCCAGCATTTT. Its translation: CASSWGGQGNQPQHF.

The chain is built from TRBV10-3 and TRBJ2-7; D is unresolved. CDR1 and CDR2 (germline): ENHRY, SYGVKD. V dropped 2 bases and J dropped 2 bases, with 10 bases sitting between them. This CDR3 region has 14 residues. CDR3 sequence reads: CAISEGGVPYEQYF. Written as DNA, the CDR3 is TGTGCCATCAGTGAGGGCGGAGTCCCCTACGAGCAGTACTTC.

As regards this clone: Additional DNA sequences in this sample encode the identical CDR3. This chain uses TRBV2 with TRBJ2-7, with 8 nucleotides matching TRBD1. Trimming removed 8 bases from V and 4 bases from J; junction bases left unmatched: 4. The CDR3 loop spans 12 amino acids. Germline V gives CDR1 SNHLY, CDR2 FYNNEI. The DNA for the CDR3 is TGTGCCAGCCGGACAGGGTCATACGAGCAGTACTTC. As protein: CASRTGSYEQYF. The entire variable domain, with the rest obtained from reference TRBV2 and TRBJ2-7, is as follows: EPEVTQTPSHQVTQMGQEVILRCVPISNHLYFYWYRQILGQKVEFLVSFYNNEISEKSEIFDDQFSVERPDGSNFTLKIRSTKLEDSAMYFCASRTGSYEQYFGPGTRLTVT.

This chain's CDR3 is CAISLQGEESPLHF. Here the CDR3 DNA reads TGTGCCATCAGTCTACAGGGTGAGGAGTCACCCCTCCACTTT. J is TRBJ1-6 and V is TRBV10-3, with D tentatively TRBD1 (6 bases). The CDR3 has 14 residues. Trimming cost V 5 bases and J 10 bases, with 15 bases left between them. From germline, CDR1 is ENHRY and CDR2 SYGVKD.

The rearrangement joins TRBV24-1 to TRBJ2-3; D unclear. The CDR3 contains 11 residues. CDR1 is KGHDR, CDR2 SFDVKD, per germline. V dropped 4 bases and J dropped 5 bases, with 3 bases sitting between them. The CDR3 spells CATSELDTQYF. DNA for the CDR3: TGTGCCACCAGTGAACTAGATACGCAGTATTTT.

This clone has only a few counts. The CDR3 spells CASSPTSGSSYNEQFF. The CDR3 DNA reads TGTGCCAGCAGCCCTACTAGCGGGAGCTCCTACAATGAGCAGTTCTTC. The J gene is TRBJ2-1, the V gene TRBV28, with TRBD2 identical over 11 bases. The CDR3 is 16 residues long. With V trimmed by 6 bases and J by 0 bases, 4 bases remained unmatched. The germline gives CDR1 MDHEN, CDR2 SYDVKM.

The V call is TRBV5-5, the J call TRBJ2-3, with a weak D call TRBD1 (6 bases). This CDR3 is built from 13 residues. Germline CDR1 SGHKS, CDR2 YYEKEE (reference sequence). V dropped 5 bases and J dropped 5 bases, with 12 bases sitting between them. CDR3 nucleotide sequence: TGTGCCAGCAGTTCCCTAGGGGGAGATACGCAGTATTTT. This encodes CASSSLGGDTQYF.

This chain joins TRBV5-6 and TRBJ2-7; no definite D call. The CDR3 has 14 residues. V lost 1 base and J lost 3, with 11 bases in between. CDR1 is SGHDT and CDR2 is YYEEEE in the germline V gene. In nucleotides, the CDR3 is TGTGCCAGCAGCTTGTGGGGTGCGGTCTACGAGCAGTACTTC. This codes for CASSLWGAVYEQYF.

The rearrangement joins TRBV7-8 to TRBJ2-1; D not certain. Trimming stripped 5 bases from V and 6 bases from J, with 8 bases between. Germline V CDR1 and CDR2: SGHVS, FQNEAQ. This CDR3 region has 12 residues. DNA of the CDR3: TGTGCCAGCAGCCAAGTGGGCAATGAGCAGTTCTTC. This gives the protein CASSQVGNEQFF.

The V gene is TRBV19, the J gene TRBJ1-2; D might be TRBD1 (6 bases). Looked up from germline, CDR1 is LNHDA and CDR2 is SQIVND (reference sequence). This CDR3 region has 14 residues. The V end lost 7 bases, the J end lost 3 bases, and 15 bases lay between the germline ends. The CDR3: CASTAGSGDYGYTF. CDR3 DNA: TGTGCCAGTACCGCAGGGTCAGGGGACTATGGCTACACCTTC.

This CDR3 is CASSSKAGNTDTQYF. In DNA form, the CDR3 reads TGCGCCAGCAGCTCTAAAGCGGGAAACACAGATACGCAGTATTTT. The J gene is TRBJ2-3, the V gene TRBV4-1, with 7 bases aligning to TRBD2. Germline V gene lookup returns CDR1 MGHRA and CDR2 YSYEKL. Trimming took 5 bases from V and 2 from J; bases not matched to a gene: 7. This CDR3 region has 15 residues.

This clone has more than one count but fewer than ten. CDR3 sequence: CASSFRTYTYEQYF. CDR3 in DNA: TGTGCCAGCAGTTTCCGGACATATACCTACGAGCAGTACTTC. The rearrangement uses TRBV28 and TRBJ2-7; TRBD1 is a possible D gene (5 bases). This CDR3 is built from 14 residues. Trimming removed 3 bases from V and 2 bases from J, with 11 bases in between. CDR1 is MDHEN, CDR2 SYDVKM, per germline.

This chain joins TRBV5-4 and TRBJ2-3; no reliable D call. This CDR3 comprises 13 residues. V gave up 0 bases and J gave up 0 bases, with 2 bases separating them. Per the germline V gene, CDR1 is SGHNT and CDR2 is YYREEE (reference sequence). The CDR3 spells CASSLVSTDTQYF. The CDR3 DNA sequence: TGTGCCAGCAGCTTGGTGAGCACAGATACGCAGTATTTT.